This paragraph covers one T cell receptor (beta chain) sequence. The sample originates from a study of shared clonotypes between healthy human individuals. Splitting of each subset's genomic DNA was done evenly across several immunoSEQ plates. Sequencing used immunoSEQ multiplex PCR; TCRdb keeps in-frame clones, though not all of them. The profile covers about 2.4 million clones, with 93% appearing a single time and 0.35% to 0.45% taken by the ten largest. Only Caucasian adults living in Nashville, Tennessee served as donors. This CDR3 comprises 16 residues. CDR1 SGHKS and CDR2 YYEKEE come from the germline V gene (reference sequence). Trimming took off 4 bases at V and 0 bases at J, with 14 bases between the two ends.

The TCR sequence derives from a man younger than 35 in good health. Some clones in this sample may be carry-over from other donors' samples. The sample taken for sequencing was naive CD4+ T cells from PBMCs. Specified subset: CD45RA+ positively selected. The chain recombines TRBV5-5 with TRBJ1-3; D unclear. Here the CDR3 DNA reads TGTGCCAGCAGCGGCCGGACGGCCAGCTCTGGAAACACCATATATTTT. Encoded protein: CASSGRTASSGNTIYF.